This TCR beta chain was found in a study of shared clonotypes between healthy human individuals. Study-wide findings and caveats: The represented genetic and exposure-history diversity was limited by the small number of donors.

Regarding this clone: Its antigen is unidentified.

Deep-level assay runs were performed. PBMC DNA, left unsorted, was sequenced on ten immunoSEQ deep assay plates. Under the authors' procedure: Filtering differed because ImmunoSEQ produced junction-only sequences that carried no quality scores. Using immunoSEQ multiplex PCR, the repertoire was profiled, and TCRdb retains in-frame clones only, with some absent. The DNA gave D and trimming, while V, J and clone size come from that table. Seen here are approximately 440,000 clones, roughly four fifths observed once, and the top ten hold about 11%. The CDR3 covers 16 residues. With V trimmed by 2 bases and J by 4 bases, 5 bases remained unmatched. Germline loops: CDR1 MNHEY, CDR2 SMNVEV (reference sequence).

The V call is TRBV27, the J call TRBJ1-2, with TRBD1 matching 12 bases. The clonotype comes from a woman between 40 and 50 years old in good health. Some clones in this sample may be carry-over from other donors' samples. Sample: PBMCs. CDR3 DNA sequence: TGTGCCAGCAGTTTAGATGCGGGACAGGGGGCCTATGGCTACACCTTC. Its translation is CASSLDAGQGAYGYTF.